The TCR beta chain under discussion was sequenced for a study of T cell responses to AZD1222 COVID-19 vaccine. Assay used: immunoSEQ multiplex PCR; TCRdb lists only in-frame clones, some missing. The data show about 78,000 clones, about nine tenths seen once. Germline-derived CDR1 and CDR2 are SGHDT and YYEEEE. The CDR3 extends over 15 amino acids. V lost 0 bases and J 1 base, leaving 8 bases between the germline ends. The V call is TRBV5-6, the J call TRBJ1-3; D is unresolved. The material was peripheral blood, obtained on day 0 of AZD1222 vaccination. This receptor was taken from an adult in good health. This CDR3 is CASSLESGSGNTIYF. CDR3 bases: TGTGCCAGCAGCTTGGAGTCGGGTTCTGGAAACACCATATATTTT. The variable domain in full, completed from reference TRBV5-6 and TRBJ1-3, reads DAGVTQSPTHLIKTRGQQVTLRCSPKSGHDTVSWYQQALGQGPQFIFQYYEEEERQRGNFPDRFSGHQFPNYSSELNVNALLLGDSALYLCASSLESGSGNTIYFGEGSWLTVV.